The source of this T cell receptor beta chain is a study of response to subunit inactivated influenza vaccine. Study-level points and caveats: The study's authors posited that every seasonal influenza vaccination enlists few new T cells.

This clonotype appeared a few times. Its antigen is currently unknown. TCRdb re-called the RT-PCR reads through MiXCR, storing one row per CDR3 protein. There are some 800,000 distinct CDR3 sequences in the sample; 21% occur only once, and roughly a tenth lies in the top ten. There are 18 residues in the CDR3. Germline V gene sequence: CDR1 MNHEY, CDR2 SVGEGT. Trimming removed 7 bases at V and 4 bases at J, with 26 bases between. V is TRBV6-2 or TRBV6-3 and J is TRBJ1-5, with D uncertain. This clonotype was sampled from a man between 50 and 59 years old who received an inactivated influenza vaccine. The sequences come from PBMCs from blood, collected about 5 days after vaccination. The CDR3 loop is CASKRPGSGYRENQPQHF. The CDR3 region has the DNA TGTGCCAGCAAGAGGCCGGGGTCGGGGTATCGGGAAAATCAGCCCCAGCATTTT.